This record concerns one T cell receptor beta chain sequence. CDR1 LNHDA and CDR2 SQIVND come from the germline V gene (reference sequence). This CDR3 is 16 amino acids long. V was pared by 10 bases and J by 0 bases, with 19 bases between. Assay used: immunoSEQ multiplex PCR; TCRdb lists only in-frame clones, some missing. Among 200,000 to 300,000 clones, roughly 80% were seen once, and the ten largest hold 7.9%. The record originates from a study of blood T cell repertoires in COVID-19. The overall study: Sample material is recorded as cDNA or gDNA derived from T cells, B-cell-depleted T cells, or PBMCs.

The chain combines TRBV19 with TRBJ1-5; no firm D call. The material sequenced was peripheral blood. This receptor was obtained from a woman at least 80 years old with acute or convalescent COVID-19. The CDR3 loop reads CATLPWADNSNQPQHF. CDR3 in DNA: TGTGCCACCCTCCCTTGGGCTGATAATAGCAATCAGCCCCAGCATTTT.